This T cell receptor beta chain was documented in a study of CD8 T cells in ankylosing spondylitis. Many counts were recorded for this clonotype. The antigen is unknown. TCRdb analysed the 5' RACE reads with MiXCR anew, one entry per CDR3 protein. Counted here are 450,000 to 550,000 distinct CDR3 sequences, under 5.5% occurring once; the ten biggest clones make up around 3.6%. Germline loops: CDR1 SGHTA, CDR2 FQGTGA. The CDR3 spans 14 residues. Trimming removed 3 bases at V and 3 bases at J, with 8 bases between. General observations from the study: Typical of ankylosing spondylitis blood, it appeared, was a TCR beta motif of under 10 highly homologous variants. Significant enrichment of disease-linked clones was reportedly seen in matched ankylosing spondylitis synovial fluid.

This clonotype was sampled from a male donor with ankylosing spondylitis. Input material: blood, either unsorted or a sorted T cell fraction (not recorded which). The gene calls are TRBV7-3 and TRBJ2-2, with a tentative D call TRBD1 (6 bases). The CDR3 sequence is CASSFYRDTGELFF. The CDR3 DNA reads TGTGCCAGCAGCTTTTACAGGGACACCGGGGAGCTGTTTTTT.